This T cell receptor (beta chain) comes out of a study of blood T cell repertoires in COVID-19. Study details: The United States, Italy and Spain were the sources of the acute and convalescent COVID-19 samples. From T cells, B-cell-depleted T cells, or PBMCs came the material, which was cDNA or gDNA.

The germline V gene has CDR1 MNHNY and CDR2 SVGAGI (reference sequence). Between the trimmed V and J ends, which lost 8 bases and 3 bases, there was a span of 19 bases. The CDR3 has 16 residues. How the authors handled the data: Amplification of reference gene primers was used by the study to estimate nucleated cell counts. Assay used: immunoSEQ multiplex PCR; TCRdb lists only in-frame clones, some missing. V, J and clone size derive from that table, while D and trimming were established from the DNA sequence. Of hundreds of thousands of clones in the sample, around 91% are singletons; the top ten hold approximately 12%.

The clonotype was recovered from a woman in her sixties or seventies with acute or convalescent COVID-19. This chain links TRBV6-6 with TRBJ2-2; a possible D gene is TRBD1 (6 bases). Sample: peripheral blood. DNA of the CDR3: TGTGCCAGCTCAATTCGACAGGTTCGCGACACCGGGGAGCTGTTTTTT. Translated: CASSIRQVRDTGELFF.